These 24 T cell receptor beta chains originate from one sample sequenced in a study of graft-versus-host responses after intestinal transplantation (dated by TCRdb to the early 2020s). The library was built by means of the immunoSEQ multiplex PCR assay. As stored in TCRdb, this immuneACCESS dataset retains in-frame rearrangements with V and J assigned. A fraction of the clones does not appear; measured against another copy, unresolved V genes explain less than half of the discrepancy, and the remainder lacks a known reason. For this sample there are around 50,000 clones; roughly 90% appear just once. The leading ten clones occupy 0.5% to 0.7% of the sample. The time point label for this specimen denotes: cells obtained before transplantation from donor or recipient. The antigens of these receptors remain unknown. The sample in question was unstimulated CD4+ T cells sorted from spleen or lymph node cells, obtained before transplant. All receptors derive from a human donor who was the organ donor for an intestinal transplant.

Worth noting for this clone: In the same sample, other DNA sequences code for this CDR3. This sequence joins TRBV30 and TRBJ2-2; D remains unclear. V dropped 2 bases and J dropped 6 bases, with 4 bases sitting between them. This CDR3 comprises 11 residues. Germline assignment: CDR1 GTSNPN and CDR2 SVGIG (reference sequence). Here the CDR3 DNA reads TGTGCCTGGAGTCGGGCCGGGGAGCTGTTTTTT. Protein: CAWSRAGELFF.

The rearrangement joins TRBV27 to TRBJ2-5; possibly TRBD1 for D (5 bases). Looked up from germline, CDR1 is MNHEY and CDR2 is SMNVEV (reference sequence). With 1 base removed from V and 4 bases from J, the gap between germline ends came to 7 bases. CDR3 length: 13 amino acids. The CDR3 DNA sequence: TGTGCCAGCAGTTTATGGCAGGGAGAGACCCAGTACTTC. Protein: CASSLWQGETQYF.

This chain connects TRBV28 to TRBJ1-4, with 7 bases matching TRBD1. Germline CDR1 MDHEN, CDR2 SYDVKM. The CDR3 extends over 14 amino acids. The V segment lost 5 bases and the J segment 8 bases; nucleotides outside the gene matches: 8. The CDR3 DNA follows: TGTGCCAGCAGTACATCTGAAGGGGGCGAAAAACTGTTTTTT. Amino acids: CASSTSEGGEKLFF. Drawing the rest from reference TRBV28 and TRBJ1-4, the complete variable domain is DVKVTQSSRYLVKRTGEKVFLECVQDMDHENMFWYRQDPGLGLRLIYFSYDVKMKEKGDIPEGYSVSREKKERFSLILESASTNQTSMYLCASSTSEGGEKLFFGSGTQLSVL.

This chain joins TRBV18 and TRBJ2-5, with unresolved D. The length of the CDR3 is 14 residues. V gave up 3 bases and J gave up 5 bases, with 13 bases separating them. Germline-derived CDR1 and CDR2 are KGHSH and LQKENI. This CDR3 is CASSPMPLVETQYF. Written as DNA, the CDR3 is TGTGCCAGCTCACCTATGCCGCTAGTGGAGACCCAGTACTTC.

The chain combines TRBV14 with TRBJ1-4, with D perhaps TRBD1 (6 bases). Trimming cost V 4 bases and J 8 bases, with 14 bases left between them. This CDR3 is 14 amino acids long. Germline CDR1 SGHDN, CDR2 FVKESK. The CDR3 reads CASSPTGPGEKLFF. CDR3 nucleotide sequence: TGTGCCAGCAGCCCGACAGGCCCTGGAGAAAAACTGTTTTTT.

The genes are TRBV19 and TRBJ2-6; maybe TRBD1 (5 bases). V dropped 7 bases and J dropped 12 bases, with 10 bases sitting between them. This CDR3 comprises 11 residues. The germline V gene encodes CDR1 LNHDA and CDR2 SQIVND (reference sequence). The CDR3 DNA is TGTGCCAGTATGCAGGGTGGCGTCCTGACTTTC. Encoded protein: CASMQGGVLTF.

This chain uses TRBV19 with TRBJ2-3; no firm D call. Germline values: CDR1 LNHDA, CDR2 SQIVND (reference sequence). The CDR3 totals 15 residues. Between the trimmed V and J ends, which lost 6 bases and 0 bases, there was a span of 13 bases. As DNA, the CDR3 is TGTGCCAGTAGCCCTACTTTTGCTAGCACAGATACGCAGTATTTT. Translating gives CASSPTFASTDTQYF.

This chain links TRBV5-1 with TRBJ1-2; 7 bases map to TRBD1. V was pared by 4 bases and J by 4 bases, with 4 bases of the junction left unmatched. The CDR3 loop spans 13 amino acids. The germline gives CDR1 SGHRS, CDR2 YFSETQ. CDR3 sequence reads: CASSLDRAYGYTF. The CDR3 coding sequence is TGCGCCAGCAGCCTTGACAGGGCCTATGGCTACACCTTC.

The rearrangement links TRBV12-1 to TRBJ2-2; TRBD2, the D gene given by the table, was not confirmed from the DNA. TRBV12-1 is described as a pseudogene. This CDR3 region has 20 residues. The chain's CDR3 is CASSFSQGLAETLYTGELFF. CDR3 DNA sequence: TGTGCCAGCAGCTTTTCCCAGGGACTAGCGGAGACCTTATACACCGGGGAGCTGTTTTTT.

The rearrangement uses TRBV6-6 and TRBJ1-2; D may be TRBD1 (6 bases). Germline CDR1 is MNHNY and CDR2 is SVGAGI (reference sequence). Trimming shortened V by 5 bases and J by 5 bases, and 12 bases separated the two germline ends. This CDR3 comprises 13 residues. The CDR3 is CASSNGQTYGYTF. CDR3 DNA sequence: TGTGCCAGCAGTAACGGACAGACATATGGCTACACCTTC.

The chain has TRBV28 and TRBJ2-3; D is unresolved. The CDR3 spans 13 residues. V was pared by 2 bases and J by 2 bases, with 5 bases between. Germline-derived CDR1 and CDR2 are MDHEN and SYDVKM. CDR3 sequence reads: CASSLTNTDTQYF. As DNA, the CDR3 is TGTGCCAGCAGTTTAACAAACACAGATACGCAGTATTTT.

The V call is TRBV25-1, the J call TRBJ1-1, with D perhaps matching TRBD1 (6 bases). Germline-derived CDR1 and CDR2 are MGHDK and SYGVNS. The CDR3 contains 15 residues. V shed 2 bases and J shed 5 bases, with 15 bases lying between them. In nucleotides, the CDR3 is TGTGCCAGCAGTGAACCGGGGCAGGGGAGTACTGAAGCTTTCTTT. Encoded protein: CASSEPGQGSTEAFF.

This chain uses TRBV28 with TRBJ2-3; D not certain. The germline CDR1 and CDR2 sequences are MDHEN and SYDVKM. The CDR3 consists of 14 residues. V lost 8 bases to trimming and J lost 1 base, with 13 bases between them. The DNA of the CDR3 is TGTGCCAGCGGCGCGCGGTGGGGCACAGATACGCAGTATTTT. Its protein is CASGARWGTDTQYF.

In this sample, this clone turned up once. The chain combines TRBV6-1 with TRBJ2-7; 8 bases map to TRBD1. The germline CDR1 and CDR2 sequences are MNHNS and SASEGT. The V segment lost 1 base and the J segment 5 bases; nucleotides outside the gene matches: 7. The CDR3 length is 15 residues. The CDR3 DNA follows: TGTGCCAGCAGTGAAGAATGGACAGGGTACCACGAGCAGTACTTC. Protein: CASSEEWTGYHEQYF.

The rearrangement joins TRBV7-3 to TRBJ2-7, with TRBD2 as a possible D gene (5 bases). This CDR3 region has 15 residues. Germline V gives CDR1 SGHTA, CDR2 FQGTGA. Trimming took 3 bases from V and 5 from J, leaving 17 bases between them. The CDR3 loop reads CASSFRPRGRHEQYF. In DNA, the CDR3 is TGTGCCAGCAGCTTTCGGCCCCGGGGAAGGCACGAGCAGTACTTC.

The J gene is TRBJ2-7, the V gene TRBV11-2; D unresolved. Germline V gene sequence: CDR1 SGHAT, CDR2 FQNNGV. The V gene lost 0 bases and the J gene lost 2 bases, with 8 bases spanning the gap. The CDR3 has 14 residues. The CDR3, as DNA: TGTGCCAGCAGCTTAGATAGAATAGCCTACGAGCAGTACTTC. Translating it yields CASSLDRIAYEQYF.

The V call is TRBV6-1, the J call TRBJ1-4; 10 bases are a match to TRBD1. Germline lookup yields CDR1 MNHNS and CDR2 SASEGT. Trimming at V came to 3 bases and at J to 4 bases, leaving 5 bases not matched to a gene. This CDR3 has 16 residues. The CDR3 region has the DNA TGTGCCAGCAGTGACGACAGGGGGCGTATTAATGAAAAACTGTTTTTT. Its protein product is CASSDDRGRINEKLFF.

The V and J genes are TRBV4-2 and TRBJ2-5; a weak D match, TRBD2 (5 bases). The V gene's germline CDR1 is LGHNA and CDR2 YNFKEQ. V lost 3 bases and J lost 4, with 9 bases in between. The CDR3 has 13 residues. Here the CDR3 DNA reads TGTGCCAGCAGCCAGTCACGGGGAGAGACCCAGTACTTC. Amino acid sequence: CASSQSRGETQYF.

The chain joins TRBV7-8 to TRBJ2-7, with D perhaps matching TRBD1 (6 bases). The V and J ends lost 2 bases and 4 bases respectively, with 18 bases between them. Germline CDR1 and CDR2: SGHVS and FQNEAQ. The CDR3 consists of 16 residues. The CDR3 spells CASSLKTGIIMYEQYF. CDR3 nucleotides: TGTGCCAGCAGCTTAAAAACAGGGATTATAATGTACGAGCAGTACTTC.

This rearrangement joins TRBV6-6 to TRBJ1-4; 10 bases line up with TRBD1. The CDR3 is 15 amino acids. Germline CDR1 is MNHNY and CDR2 is SVGAGI (reference sequence). V gave up 5 bases and J gave up 7 bases; unmatched junction bases: 7. The CDR3 DNA sequence: TGTGCCAGCAGTATACCGGGACAGGGGATTGAAAAACTGTTTTTT. Translated, it gives CASSIPGQGIEKLFF.

The V gene is TRBV6-4, the J gene TRBJ2-3; 9 bases agree with TRBD2. V shed 3 bases, J shed 4 bases, and the junction held 5 bases outside the gene matches. This CDR3 is 15 amino acids long. The germline gives CDR1 MRHNA, CDR2 SNTAGT. CDR3 coding DNA: TGTGCCAGCAGTGAAAGGGCGGGAGGGCCAGATACGCAGTATTTT. Translation gives CASSERAGGPDTQYF.

V gene TRBV7-2 combines with J gene TRBJ2-3; 11 bases fit TRBD2. The CDR3 spans 18 residues. V lost 5 bases to trimming and J lost 4 bases; unmatched junction nucleotides: 14. Per the germline V gene, CDR1 is SGHTA and CDR2 is FQGNSA. CDR3 coding DNA: TGTGCCAGCAGCACCCTTACAAGACTAGCGGGAAGTCCAGATACGCAGTATTTT. Encoded protein: CASSTLTRLAGSPDTQYF.

The genes are TRBV21-1 and TRBJ1-1; TRBD1 reflects the table's D call only, with no check against the DNA. TRBV21-1 represents a pseudogene. The CDR3 is 17 amino acids. Here the CDR3 DNA reads TGTGCCAGCCCCCCGGGTACGGACAGGCGGTTAAACACTGAAGCTTTCTTT. This gives the protein CASPPGTDRRLNTEAFF.

V and J are TRBV6-1 and TRBJ2-1; 10 bases match TRBD2. The CDR3 totals 15 residues. Germline V gene lookup returns CDR1 MNHNS and CDR2 SASEGT. V lost 4 bases to trimming and J lost 5 bases; unmatched junction nucleotides: 5. The CDR3 nucleotides are TGTGCCAGCAGTGTTGTAGCGGGAGGAAACAATGAGCAGTTCTTC. Translating it yields CASSVVAGGNNEQFF.